The rows below give T cell receptor beta chains drawn from one sample of a study of radiation and T cells in renal cell carcinoma. Sequenced by immunoSEQ multiplex PCR; TCRdb stores in-frame clones only, minus some. The sample lists some 100,000 clones, 82% occurring once. Source: blood, taken from a patient whose treatment included radiotherapy and nephrectomy. All receptors come from a man in his sixties with renal cell carcinoma. CDR3s include the opening cysteine and the closing phenylalanine or tryptophan. The D gene is left open where the match is weak. The size field is filled for only some rows; it gives once, few, many or a size class.

>NA|NA|TRBV27|TRBJ1-1
CASSSPMAEAFF
TGTGCCAGCAGTTCCCCGATGGCTGAAGCTTTCTTT
>NA|NA|TRBV5-1|TRBJ2-5
CASSPPGGRGQETQYF
TGCGCCAGCAGCCCGCCCGGTGGGAGGGGGCAAGAGACCCAGTACTTC
>NA|NA|TRBV6-1|TRBJ2-7
CASSEALIGRYYEQYF
TGTGCCAGCAGTGAAGCGCTTATAGGGCGGTACTACGAGCAGTACTTC
>NA|NA|TRBV19|TRBJ2-5
CASSPTIGRETQYF
TGTGCCAGTAGTCCCACGATCGGCCGAGAGACCCAGTACTTC
>NA|NA|TRBV9|TRBJ2-7
CASSGLNTYEQYF
TGTGCCAGCAGCGGACTGAATACCTACGAGCAGTACTTC
>NA|TRBD2|TRBV28|TRBJ2-1
CASSRAGVPYNEQFF
TGTGCCAGCAGTCGAGCGGGAGTGCCCTACAATGAGCAGTTCTTC
>many|TRBD2|TRBV7-9|TRBJ2-3
CASSFDTSAPLGDTQYF
TGTGCCAGCAGCTTCGATACTAGCGCGCCGTTGGGAGATACGCAGTATTTT
>few|NA|TRBV7-2|TRBJ1-1
CASSQRDLKNTEAFF
TGTGCCAGCAGCCAAAGGGACCTTAAGAACACTGAAGCTTTCTTT
>NA|TRBD2|TRBV7-9|TRBJ2-3
CASSLFTSGSTDTQYF
TGTGCCAGCAGCTTGTTCACTAGCGGGAGCACAGATACGCAGTATTTT
>NA|NA|TRBV19|TRBJ2-7
CASNSGSQTAVYEQYF
TGTGCCAGTAACTCGGGGAGTCAGACAGCCGTATACGAGCAGTACTTC
>NA|TRBD2|TRBV5-1|TRBJ2-3
CASSPWTSERDTQYF
TGCGCCAGCAGCCCCTGGACTAGCGAGAGGGATACGCAGTATTTT
>NA|NA|TRBV7-2|TRBJ2-7
CASSLGGTILYEQYF
TGTGCCAGCAGCTTAGGCGGGACCATTCTCTACGAGCAGTACTTC
>NA|NA|TRBV10-1|TRBJ2-7
CASSPGGSYEQYF
TGCGCCAGCAGCCCCGGGGGCTCCTACGAGCAGTACTTC
>NA|NA|TRBV9|TRBJ2-1
CASILDNEQFF
TGTGCCAGCATCCTTGACAATGAGCAGTTCTTC
>NA|NA|TRBV13|TRBJ1-1
CASSPLLEGGTEAFF
TGTGCCAGCAGCCCCCTGTTGGAGGGGGGCACTGAAGCTTTCTTT
>NA|TRBD2|TRBV5-1|TRBJ2-1
CASSFRLAGGPEREQFF
TGCGCCAGCAGCTTCCGACTAGCGGGAGGGCCAGAGAGGGAGCAGTTCTTC
>NA|TRBD2|TRBV27|TRBJ2-7
CASSARLAGAYEQYF
TGTGCCAGCAGTGCCCGACTAGCGGGAGCTTACGAGCAGTACTTC
>NA|TRBD2|TRBV19|TRBJ2-3
CASSIPGTSIPDTQYF
TGTGCCAGTAGTATTCCCGGGACTAGCATCCCAGATACGCAGTATTTT
>NA|NA|TRBV7-9|TRBJ1-5
CASSLGGHQPQHF
TGTGCCAGCAGCTTAGGCGGACATCAGCCCCAGCATTTT
>NA|NA|TRBV2|TRBJ2-7
CASSEVGRGLQYF
TGTGCCAGCAGTGAAGTGGGGAGGGGGTTGCAGTACTTC
>NA|NA|TRBV11-2|TRBJ1-4
CASSLDHGIGGEKLFF
TGTGCCAGCAGCTTAGATCATGGTATAGGGGGAGAAAAACTGTTTTTT
>NA|NA|TRBV20-1|TRBJ2-1
CSAGRSNEQFF
TGCAGTGCTGGCCGGAGTAATGAGCAGTTCTTC
>NA|NA|TRBV5-4|TRBJ1-2
CASSLKDLSGGYTF
TGTGCCAGCAGCTTGAAGGATTTATCAGGTGGCTACACCTTC
>once|TRBD2|TRBV7-6|TRBJ2-7
CASSLSAGGEQYF
TGTGCCAGCAGCTTATCAGCGGGAGGGGAGCAGTACTTC
>NA|TRBD2|TRBV6-4|TRBJ2-3
CASSDGLAGDTQYF
TGTGCCAGCAGTGACGGACTAGCGGGAGATACGCAGTATTTT
>NA|TRBD2|TRBV7-3|TRBJ2-3
CASSSSGHGADTQYF
TGTGCCAGCAGCTCTAGCGGGCACGGGGCAGATACGCAGTATTTT
>NA|NA|TRBV28|TRBJ1-5
CASSFEWVGNQPQHF
TGTGCCAGCAGTTTCGAGTGGGTAGGCAATCAGCCCCAGCATTTT
>NA|TRBD1|TRBV19|TRBJ2-4
CASSPRQGRNIQYF
TGTGCCAGTAGTCCGCGACAGGGTCGGAACATTCAGTACTTC
>once|TRBD1|TRBV11-2|TRBJ1-2
CASSSGTGFGYGYTF
TGTGCCAGCAGCTCCGGGACAGGGTTCGGCTATGGCTACACCTTC
>NA|NA|TRBV6-1|TRBJ1-5
CATRTTEGSTQPQHF
TGTGCCACCCGGACGACCGAGGGAAGCACTCAGCCCCAGCATTTT
>NA|NA|TRBV27|TRBJ2-6
CASSPKTSGANVLTF
TGTGCCAGCAGCCCCAAAACCTCTGGGGCCAACGTCCTGACTTTC
>NA|NA|TRBV7-2|TRBJ2-7
CASSPESRNPYEQYF
TGTGCCAGCAGCCCCGAATCACGGAACCCCTACGAGCAGTACTTC
>few|TRBD1|TRBV19|TRBJ1-1
CASSPQGMNTEAFF
TGTGCCAGTAGTCCACAGGGGATGAACACTGAAGCTTTCTTT
>NA|NA|TRBV25-1|TRBJ1-1
CASSEVRGMNTEAFF
TGTGCCAGCAGTGAAGTTCGGGGCATGAACACTGAAGCTTTCTTT
>NA|TRBD2|TRBV29-1|TRBJ2-5
CSVQTSGEETQYF
TGCAGCGTTCAAACTAGCGGGGAAGAGACCCAGTACTTC
>NA|NA|TRBV4-3|TRBJ1-2
CASSQAADYYGYTF
TGCGCCAGCAGCCAGGCAGCGGACTACTATGGCTACACCTTC
>NA|NA|TRBV10-2|TRBJ2-7
CASSAQGHEQYF
TGCGCCAGCAGCGCTCAGGGCCACGAGCAGTACTTC
>NA|NA|TRBV2|TRBJ2-1
CASSDRGSYEQFF
TGTGCCAGCAGTGACCGGGGCAGCTATGAGCAGTTCTTC
>once|NA|TRBV30|TRBJ1-2
CAWSRLRYGYTF
TGTGCCTGGAGCCGACTACGCTATGGCTACACCTTC
>NA|TRBD1|TRBV4-2|TRBJ2-7
CASSQELGGQSYEQYF
TGTGCCAGCAGCCAAGAACTAGGGGGACAGTCCTACGAGCAGTACTTC
>NA|NA|TRBV10-3|TRBJ1-6
CAISDVGRGADNSPLHF
TGTGCCATCAGCGACGTGGGCAGGGGAGCCGATAATTCACCCCTCCACTTT
>NA|TRBD2|TRBV5-1|TRBJ2-1
CASSRISGSYNEQFF
TGCGCCAGCAGCCGCATTAGCGGGAGCTACAATGAGCAGTTCTTC
>NA|TRBD1|TRBV19|TRBJ1-3
CASSQTTGMAGNTIYF
TGTGCCAGTAGCCAGACGACAGGGATGGCTGGAAACACCATATATTTT
>NA|TRBD1|TRBV11-2|TRBJ2-1
CASSSLTGSYNEQFF
TGTGCCAGCAGCTCTTTGACAGGGAGTTACAATGAGCAGTTCTTC
>NA|TRBD2|TRBV19|TRBJ2-3
CASSITGSGRPGGAGDTQYF
TGTGCCAGTAGTATAACGGGTAGCGGGAGGCCCGGGGGTGCCGGAGATACGCAGTATTTT
>NA|TRBD2|TRBV4-1|TRBJ2-3
CASSQGGFAGVSDTQYF
TGCGCCAGCAGCCAAGGGGGGTTCGCGGGAGTATCAGATACGCAGTATTTT
>NA|TRBD1|TRBV7-2|TRBJ1-1
CASSPTQGVEAFF
TGTGCCAGCAGCCCTACACAGGGGGTGGAAGCTTTCTTT
>NA|TRBD1|TRBV19|TRBJ1-2
CASSHLTGGGYGYTF
TGTGCCAGTAGTCACCTGACAGGGGGTGGCTATGGCTACACCTTC
>NA|NA|TRBV18|TRBJ2-2
CASSPRDNGELFF
TGTGCCAGCTCACCACGGGATAACGGGGAGCTGTTTTTT
>NA|TRBD2|TRBV7-8|TRBJ2-7
CASSLYRGEGAYEQYF
TGTGCCAGCAGCTTATATCGGGGGGAGGGAGCCTACGAGCAGTACTTC
>NA|NA|TRBV28|TRBJ2-7
CASSLPRTRGEQYF
TGTGCCAGCAGTCTCCCGAGGACCAGGGGAGAGCAGTACTTC